This paragraph reports one TCR beta chain. Antigen unknown. Per germline, CDR1 DFQATT and CDR2 SNEGSKA (reference sequence). V lost 1 base to trimming and J lost 2 bases; unmatched junction nucleotides: 10. The CDR3 is made up of 16 amino acids. This sample was taken from a study of metastatic and nonmetastatic thyroid tumors. Study summary: Repertoire data that came from the blood and tumor or nodule tissue of malignant and benign thyroid patients were compared. Study results and limitations: In both blood and tumor samples, TCR beta diversity was reported significantly higher for malignant than benign nodules.

No treatment had been given to any patient before thyroid surgery. As originally analysed: A distant-metastasis classifier for papillary thyroid cancer was built using CDR3 differences across clinicopathological groups. TCRdb re-called clones via MiXCR from the PCR reads. These V and J calls are TCRdb output, not the study's own analysis. The data contain tens of thousands of clones, around 43% of them singletons. Specimen: tumor tissue. V usage is TRBV20-1 and J usage is TRBJ2-5; the match to TRBD2 covers 7 bases. This receptor was obtained from a male donor with papillary thyroid cancer or a benign thyroid nodule (not recorded which). Some clones in this sample may be carry-over from other donors' samples. The CDR3 region is CSARGGSGREQETQYF. The CDR3 DNA reads TGCAGTGCTAGAGGGGGTAGTGGGAGGGAACAAGAGACCCAGTACTTC.